This entry concerns a single T cell receptor (beta chain). Its antigen is currently unknown. This specimen belongs to a study of T cell repertoires in cytomegalovirus infection. Overall study findings and caveats: Predominance within the ex vivo response was attributable to HLA-C-restricted CMV-specific TCR beta clonotypes.

TCRdb used MiXCR to reprocess the reads, holding one entry per CDR3 protein. The table shows some 130,000 distinct CDR3 sequences, with about 32% occurring only once. CDR1 and CDR2 (germline): DFQATT, SNEGSKA (reference sequence). The CDR3 loop spans 13 amino acids. The V gene lost 5 bases and the J gene lost 0 bases, with 10 bases spanning the gap. This chain joins TRBV20-1 and TRBJ1-1, with D maybe TRBD1 (6 bases). Sequencing was performed on CD8+ T cells from cultured PBMCs, taken from culture after CMV antigen stimulation. The receptor was isolated from a human donor in good health (CMV status not recorded). Some clones in this sample may be carry-over from other donors' samples. CDR3 DNA: TGCAGTGCTCTACAGGGATTGAACACTGAAGCTTTCTTT. Its protein is CSALQGLNTEAFF.